This T cell receptor (beta chain) was sequenced for a study of patients and donors after allogeneic stem cell transplantation. TCRdb re-called the RT-PCR reads with MiXCR, one entry per CDR3 protein. The table has about 410,000 distinct CDR3 sequences, 16% seen once. V dropped 6 bases and J dropped 6 bases, with 17 bases sitting between them. This CDR3 comprises 14 residues. This clonotype was counted many times. The V call is TRBV12-3 or TRBV12-4, the J call TRBJ2-5, with a possible D match to TRBD2 (6 bases). Sequenced material: blood, either unsorted or a sorted T cell fraction (not recorded which). The receptor was isolated from a human donor who was either an allogeneic HSCT recipient or a stem cell or donor lymphocyte infusion donor (not recorded which). It is not recorded whose cells these are; they may come from a transplant donor. This CDR3 reads CASSPSDVGKTQYF. The CDR3 nucleotides read TGTGCCAGCAGCCCTAGCGACGTAGGGAAGACCCAGTACTTC.